The 26 T cell receptor beta chains in this list originate from one sample, sequenced in a study of blood T cells in healthy people across ages. A J-beta primer mix and a sample-barcoded 5' primer were used in a second PCR of roughly 7 to 12 cycles. TCRdb independently ran MiXCR on the 5' RACE reads; one entry per CDR3 protein. The sample includes approximately 1.5 million distinct CDR3 sequences, approximately 39% seen only once; the top ten take about 4%. The sample was blood. The receptors shown here come from a woman aged 18-30 years in good health.

The genes are TRBV12-3 or TRBV12-4 and TRBJ2-7; D may be TRBD2 (5 bases). V dropped 6 bases and J dropped 3 bases, with 12 bases sitting between them. The CDR3 extends over 13 amino acids. The CDR3 bases are TGTGCCAGCAGGCGATCAGCGGACTACGAGCAGTACTTC. It translates to CASRRSADYEQYF.

This clonotype was counted a few times. V and J are TRBV7-2 and TRBJ1-2; possibly TRBD1 for D (5 bases). Trimming stripped 8 bases from V and 8 bases from J, with 12 bases between. This CDR3 is 11 amino acids long. From germline, CDR1 is SGHTA and CDR2 FQGNSA. This CDR3 reads CASWGNGGYTF. CDR3 bases: TGTGCCAGCTGGGGGAATGGGGGCTACACCTTC.

V gene TRBV12-3 or TRBV12-4 combines with J gene TRBJ2-7; D is possibly TRBD1 or TRBD2 (6 bases each). V was shortened by 10 bases and J by 4 bases, with 17 bases between the two germline ends. The CDR3 loop spans 13 amino acids. The CDR3 loop reads CATGAGHRYEQYF. The CDR3 nucleotides read TGTGCCACCGGCGCGGGACATAGATACGAGCAGTACTTC.

This clonotype was seen ten or more times. The chain recombines TRBV4-1 with TRBJ2-7; 8 bases agree with TRBD2. Germline CDR1 MGHRA, CDR2 YSYEKL. The ends lost 3 bases at V and 2 bases at J; junction bases unmatched: 6. This CDR3 comprises 15 residues. Written as DNA, the CDR3 is TGCGCCAGCAGCCAGTCCGGGACTAGGACCTACGAGCAGTACTTC. Protein: CASSQSGTRTYEQYF.

This clonotype was picked up many times. The chain uses TRBV15 and TRBJ2-7; D unresolved. This CDR3 spans 14 amino acids. Per germline, CDR1 LNHNV and CDR2 YYDKDF (reference sequence). V dropped 0 bases and J dropped 2 bases, with 8 bases sitting between them. The CDR3 DNA reads TGTGCCACCAGCAGAGATCGAGGAACCTACGAGCAGTACTTC. As protein: CATSRDRGTYEQYF.

This sequence joins TRBV13 and TRBJ2-1; no clear D. In germline, CDR1 is PRHDT, CDR2 FYEKMQ (reference sequence). V lost 6 bases to trimming and J lost 4 bases, with 16 bases between them. The length of the CDR3 is 15 residues. DNA for the CDR3: TGTGCCAGCAGTCAAGACGCCACTGCTTACAATGAGCAGTTCTTC. Its protein is CASSQDATAYNEQFF.

This chain uses TRBV7-2 with TRBJ2-7; D might be TRBD2 (6 bases). The CDR3 loop spans 11 amino acids. Trimming took off 11 bases at V and 3 bases at J, with 11 bases between the two ends. Looked up from germline, CDR1 is SGHTA and CDR2 is FQGNSA. The DNA of the CDR3 is TGTGCCTGCGGGATCTTCTACGAGCAGTACTTC. Protein sequence: CACGIFYEQYF.

This chain connects TRBV6-5 to TRBJ1-2; weak D call: TRBD1 (6 bases). The germline V gene encodes CDR1 MNHEY and CDR2 SVGAGI. Trimming left V 8 bases short and J 2 bases short, with 12 bases between. This CDR3 spans 13 amino acids. CDR3: CASRGHANYGYTF. CDR3 coding DNA: TGTGCCAGCCGGGGACACGCCAACTATGGCTACACCTTC.

As for this clonotype: A much bigger clone sits one base away, suggesting this may be a read error. The chain employs TRBV12-3 or TRBV12-4 and TRBJ1-2; no definite D call. CDR3 length: 13 amino acids. Trimming cost V 6 bases and J 4 bases, with 12 bases left between them. As DNA, the CDR3 is TGTGCCAGCAGCCATAGTCATAGCTATGGCTACACCTTC. Translation gives CASSHSHSYGYTF.

The chain recombines TRBV12-3 or TRBV12-4 with TRBJ2-7; 8 bases fit TRBD2. The CDR3 contains 14 residues. The V gene end was trimmed by 7 bases and the J gene end by 3 bases; junction bases not matched to a gene: 8. The CDR3 sequence is CASTQYSGSYEQYF. CDR3 nucleotide sequence: TGTGCCAGCACCCAGTACAGCGGGAGCTACGAGCAGTACTTC.

The chain joins TRBV27 to TRBJ2-1; 10 bases line up with TRBD2. V shed 3 bases, J shed 9 bases, and the junction held 5 bases outside the gene matches. The CDR3 is 14 amino acids. The germline V gene encodes CDR1 MNHEY and CDR2 SMNVEV (reference sequence). CDR3 sequence (DNA): TGTGCCAGCAGTTTTGGAAGCGGGGGGGCTGAGCAGTTCTTC. Its protein product is CASSFGSGGAEQFF.

V usage is TRBV20-1 and J usage is TRBJ2-5; 7 nucleotides align to TRBD2. With V trimmed by 4 bases and J by 4 bases, 6 bases remained unmatched. Germline lookup yields CDR1 DFQATT and CDR2 SNEGSKA (reference sequence). The CDR3 is 13 residues long. The CDR3 DNA is TGCAGTGCTACAACGGGGGGTCTAGAGACCCAGTACTTC. Translating gives CSATTGGLETQYF.

This clonotype counts as medium-sized. V gene TRBV4-3 combines with J gene TRBJ2-1, with 10 bases aligning to TRBD2. J lost 7 bases, V lost 0 bases, and 6 bases had no gene match. Germline V gives CDR1 LGHNA, CDR2 YSLEER. The length of the CDR3 is 16 residues. This chain's CDR3 is CASSQESGGAFNEQFF. The CDR3 coding sequence is TGCGCCAGCAGCCAAGAAAGCGGGGGGGCCTTTAATGAGCAGTTCTTC.

Comments on this clonotype: One junction end does not reproduce the germline sequence, and a read error may be involved. The V and J genes are TRBV18 and TRBJ2-5; D is unclear. CDR3 length: 15 residues. The germline CDR1 and CDR2 sequences are KGHSH and LQKENI. The DNA of the CDR3 is TGTGCCAGATCACCACGTACGCGTTTCCAAGAGACCCAGTACTTC. Translated: CARSPRTRFQETQYF.

A single count supports this clonotype. The chain uses TRBV20-1 and TRBJ2-3, with 8 bases that match TRBD1. Looked up from germline, CDR1 is DFQATT and CDR2 is SNEGSKA (reference sequence). The CDR3 runs 18 residues. With 5 bases clipped from V and 2 bases from J, the junction kept 18 bases outside the gene matches. The CDR3 DNA sequence: TGCAGTGCTGCAAGCCTCCGGGACAGGCCATTCCTCACAGATACGCAGTATTTT. Protein sequence: CSAASLRDRPFLTDTQYF.

This clonotype was seen only a few times. The chain carries TRBV20-1 and TRBJ1-2; 7 positions match TRBD1. This CDR3 contains 16 residues. V gave up 3 bases and J gave up 4 bases; unmatched junction bases: 14. Germline values: CDR1 DFQATT, CDR2 SNEGSKA (reference sequence). The CDR3 reads CSARGQPFYMSYGYTF. DNA for the CDR3: TGCAGTGCTAGGGGACAGCCCTTCTATATGAGCTATGGCTACACCTTC.

This clonotype showed up just a few times. The chain has TRBV28 and TRBJ2-7; the D call may be TRBD1 or TRBD2 (5 bases each). Germline lookup yields CDR1 MDHEN and CDR2 SYDVKM. V dropped 7 bases and J dropped 7 bases, with 11 bases sitting between them. CDR3 length: 11 residues. For the CDR3, the DNA is TGTGCCAGCACTCTGGGGGAGGAGCAGTACTTC. Amino acid sequence: CASTLGEEQYF. The whole variable domain, filled in from reference TRBV28 and TRBJ2-7, reads DVKVTQSSRYLVKRTGEKVFLECVQDMDHENMFWYRQDPGLGLRLIYFSYDVKMKEKGDIPEGYSVSREKKERFSLILESASTNQTSMYLCASTLGEEQYFGPGTRLTVT.

The rearrangement joins TRBV5-1 to TRBJ2-1, with D perhaps TRBD2 (6 bases). Germline values: CDR1 SGHRS, CDR2 YFSETQ. Trimming took 1 base from V and 9 from J, leaving 20 bases between them. The CDR3 covers 16 residues. The CDR3 spells CASSLTLAAQTSEQFF. The DNA for the CDR3 is TGCGCCAGCAGCTTGACCCTGGCAGCACAGACTAGTGAGCAGTTCTTC.

This clonotype has more than one count but fewer than ten. The rearrangement links TRBV6-5 to TRBJ1-1; 10 positions match TRBD1. The CDR3 runs 15 residues. V was clipped by 0 bases and J by 4 bases; unmatched bases: 2. CDR1 is MNHEY, CDR2 SVGAGI, per germline. The CDR3 nucleotides read TGTGCCAGCAGTTACTCTGGGACAGGGGCCACTGAAGCTTTCTTT. Its translation: CASSYSGTGATEAFF.

This chain uses TRBV19 with TRBJ2-1, with 8 nucleotides matching TRBD2. The germline CDR1 and CDR2 sequences are LNHDA and SQIVND (reference sequence). Germline trimming cut 3 bases from V and 4 bases from J; bases unmatched to any gene: 5. The CDR3 is made up of 15 amino acids. The CDR3 loop reads CASSMAGGDYNEQFF. CDR3 coding DNA: TGTGCCAGTAGTATGGCGGGGGGCGATTACAATGAGCAGTTCTTC.

Points on this clonotype: A much more abundant neighbour one base away suggests this may be a read error. The chain couples TRBV12-3 or TRBV12-4 to TRBJ2-3, with D perhaps TRBD2 (6 bases). The CDR3 covers 14 residues. The CDR3 DNA follows: TGTGCCAGCACTTTGGAGGGCAAGAGAGATATGCAGTATTTT. Its translation is CASTLEGKRDMQYF.

The rearrangement links TRBV20-1 to TRBJ2-7; 12 positions agree with TRBD2. The CDR3 has 14 amino acids. In germline, CDR1 is DFQATT, CDR2 SNEGSKA (reference sequence). The ends lost 5 bases at V and 7 bases at J; junction bases unmatched: 9. The chain's CDR3 is CSAEILAGGSEQYF. The CDR3 nucleotides read TGCAGTGCTGAGATCCTAGCGGGAGGGTCTGAGCAGTACTTC.

This clonotype was seen only a few times. The J gene is TRBJ2-7, the V gene TRBV15, with 8 bases lining up with TRBD1. The CDR3 consists of 16 residues. Per the germline V gene, CDR1 is LNHNV and CDR2 is YYDKDF (reference sequence). With V trimmed by 0 bases and J by 3 bases, 7 bases remained unmatched. CDR3 sequence: CATSRDSSGGFYEQYF. DNA for the CDR3: TGTGCCACCAGCAGAGATTCGTCAGGGGGCTTCTACGAGCAGTACTTC.

The chain carries TRBV29-1 and TRBJ2-5; a possible D gene is TRBD1 (6 bases). The DNA end is a closer match to TRBJ2-7, so the J assignment may be wrong. Germline values: CDR1 SQVTM, CDR2 ANQGSEA. The CDR3 is 13 amino acids. CDR3 DNA sequence: TGCAGCGTTGGGACAGCCGTTGGGTACGAGCAGTACTTC. This gives the protein CSVGTAVGYEQYF.

This sequence joins TRBV20-1 and TRBJ2-5, with TRBD2 matching over 10 bases. The CDR3 is 14 residues long. V lost 1 base and J lost 11; bases outside the gene matches: 10. The germline gives CDR1 DFQATT, CDR2 SNEGSKA (reference sequence). The CDR3 DNA is TGCAGTGCTAGAGTACTAGCGGGGCCCAATGAGCAGTACTTC. It codes for CSARVLAGPNEQYF.

CDR3 sequence: CASSYSGMSGELFF. The CDR3, as DNA: TGTGCCAGCAGTTACTCTGGCATGTCCGGGGAGCTGTTTTTT. This chain joins TRBV6-5 and TRBJ2-2, with unresolved D. The CDR3 totals 14 residues. Trimming removed 0 bases from V and 6 bases from J, with 8 bases in between. Germline assignment: CDR1 MNHEY and CDR2 SVGAGI.